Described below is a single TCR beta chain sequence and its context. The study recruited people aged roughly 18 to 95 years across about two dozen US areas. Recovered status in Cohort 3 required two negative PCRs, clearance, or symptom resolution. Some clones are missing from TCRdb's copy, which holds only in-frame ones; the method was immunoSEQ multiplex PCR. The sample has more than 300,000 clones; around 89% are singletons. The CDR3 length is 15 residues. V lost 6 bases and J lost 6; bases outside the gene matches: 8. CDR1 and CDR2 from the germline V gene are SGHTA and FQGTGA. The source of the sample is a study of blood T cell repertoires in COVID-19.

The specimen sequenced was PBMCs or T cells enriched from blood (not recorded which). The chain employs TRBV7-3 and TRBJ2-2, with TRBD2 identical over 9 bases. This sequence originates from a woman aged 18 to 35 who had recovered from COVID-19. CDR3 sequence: CASSSGLALAGELFF. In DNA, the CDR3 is TGTGCCAGCAGTAGTGGACTAGCGCTCGCCGGGGAGCTGTTTTTT.